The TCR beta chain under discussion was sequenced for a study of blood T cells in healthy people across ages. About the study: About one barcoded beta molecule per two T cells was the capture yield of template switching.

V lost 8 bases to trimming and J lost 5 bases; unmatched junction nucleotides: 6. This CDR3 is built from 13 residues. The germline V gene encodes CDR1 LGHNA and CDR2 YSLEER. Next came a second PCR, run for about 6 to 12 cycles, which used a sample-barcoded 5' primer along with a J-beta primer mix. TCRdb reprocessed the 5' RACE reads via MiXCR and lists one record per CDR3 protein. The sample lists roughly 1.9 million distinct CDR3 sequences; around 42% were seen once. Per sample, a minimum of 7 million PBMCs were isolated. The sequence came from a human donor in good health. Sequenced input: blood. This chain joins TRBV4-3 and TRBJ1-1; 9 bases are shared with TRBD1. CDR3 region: CASCRTGETEAFF. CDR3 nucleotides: TGCGCCAGCTGTCGGACAGGGGAAACTGAAGCTTTCTTT.